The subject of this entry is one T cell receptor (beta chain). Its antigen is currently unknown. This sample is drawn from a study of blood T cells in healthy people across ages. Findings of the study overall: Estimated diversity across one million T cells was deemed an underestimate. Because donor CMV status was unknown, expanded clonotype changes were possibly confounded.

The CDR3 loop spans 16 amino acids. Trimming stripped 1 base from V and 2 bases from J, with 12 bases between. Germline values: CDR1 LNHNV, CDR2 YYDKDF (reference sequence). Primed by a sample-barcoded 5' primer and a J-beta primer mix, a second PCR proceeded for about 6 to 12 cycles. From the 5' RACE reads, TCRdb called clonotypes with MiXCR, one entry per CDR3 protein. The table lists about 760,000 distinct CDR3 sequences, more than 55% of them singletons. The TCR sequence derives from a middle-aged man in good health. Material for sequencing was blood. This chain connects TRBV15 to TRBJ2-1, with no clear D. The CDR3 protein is CATSRAAVGPYNEQFF. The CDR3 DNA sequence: TGTGCCACCAGCAGAGCGGCGGTGGGCCCCTACAATGAGCAGTTCTTC.